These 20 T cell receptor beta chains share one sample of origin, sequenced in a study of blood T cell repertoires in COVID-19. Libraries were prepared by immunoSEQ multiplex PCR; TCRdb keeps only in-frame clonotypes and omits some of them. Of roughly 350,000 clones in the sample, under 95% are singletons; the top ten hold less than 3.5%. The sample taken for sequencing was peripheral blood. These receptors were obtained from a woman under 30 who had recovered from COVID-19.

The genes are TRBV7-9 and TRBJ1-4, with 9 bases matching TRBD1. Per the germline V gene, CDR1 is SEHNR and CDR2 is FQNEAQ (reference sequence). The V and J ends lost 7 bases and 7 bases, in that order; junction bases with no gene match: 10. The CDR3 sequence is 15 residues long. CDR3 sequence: CASTSAGTGSEKLFF. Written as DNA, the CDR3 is TGTGCCAGCACTAGCGCCGGGACAGGGAGTGAAAAACTGTTTTTT.

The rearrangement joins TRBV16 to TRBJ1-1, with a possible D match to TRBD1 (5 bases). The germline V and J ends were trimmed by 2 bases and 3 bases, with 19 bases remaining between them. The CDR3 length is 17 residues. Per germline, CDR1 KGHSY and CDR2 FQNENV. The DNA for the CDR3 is TGTGCCAGCAGCCAAATCGTACGAACAGGCGAGTACACTGAAGCTTTCTTT. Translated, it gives CASSQIVRTGEYTEAFF.

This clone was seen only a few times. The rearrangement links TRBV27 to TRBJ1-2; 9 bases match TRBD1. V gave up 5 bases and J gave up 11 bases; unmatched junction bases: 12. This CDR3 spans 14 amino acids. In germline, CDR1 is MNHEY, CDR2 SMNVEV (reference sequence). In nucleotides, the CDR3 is TGTGCCAGCAGTCGATCGGACCGAGGACAGGGGTACACCTTC. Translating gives CASSRSDRGQGYTF.

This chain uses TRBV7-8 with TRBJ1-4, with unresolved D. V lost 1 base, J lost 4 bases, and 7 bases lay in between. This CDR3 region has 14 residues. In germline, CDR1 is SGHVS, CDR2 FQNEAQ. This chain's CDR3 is CASSLGTLNEKLFF. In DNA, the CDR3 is TGTGCCAGCAGCTTAGGAACTCTTAATGAAAAACTGTTTTTT. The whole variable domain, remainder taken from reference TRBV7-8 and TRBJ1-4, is GAGVSQSPRYKVAKRGQDVALRCDPISGHVSLFWYQQALGQGPEFLTYFQNEAQLDKSGLPSDRFFAERPEGSVSTLKIQRTQQEDSAVYLCASSLGTLNEKLFFGSGTQLSVL.

This chain's CDR3 is CASSLRGTDTQYF. The CDR3 nucleotides are TGTGCCAGCTCACTCCGGGGCACAGATACGCAGTATTTT. The chain employs TRBV18 and TRBJ2-3; no reliable D call. The germline V gene has CDR1 KGHSH and CDR2 LQKENI. V was pared by 4 bases and J by 1 base, with 6 bases between. The CDR3 loop spans 13 amino acids.

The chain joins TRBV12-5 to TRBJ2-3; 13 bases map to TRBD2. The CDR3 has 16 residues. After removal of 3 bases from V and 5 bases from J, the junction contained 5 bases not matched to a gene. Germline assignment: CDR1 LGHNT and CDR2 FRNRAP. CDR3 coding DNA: TGTGCTAGTGGTTTTATACTAGCGGGAGGGCGAGATACGCAGTATTTT. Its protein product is CASGFILAGGRDTQYF.

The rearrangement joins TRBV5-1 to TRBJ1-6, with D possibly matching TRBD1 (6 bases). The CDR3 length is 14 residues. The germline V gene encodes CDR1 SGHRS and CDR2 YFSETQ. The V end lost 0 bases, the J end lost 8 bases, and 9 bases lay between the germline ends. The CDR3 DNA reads TGCGCCAGCAGCTTGGATCAGGGGCATTCACCCCTCCACTTT. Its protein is CASSLDQGHSPLHF.

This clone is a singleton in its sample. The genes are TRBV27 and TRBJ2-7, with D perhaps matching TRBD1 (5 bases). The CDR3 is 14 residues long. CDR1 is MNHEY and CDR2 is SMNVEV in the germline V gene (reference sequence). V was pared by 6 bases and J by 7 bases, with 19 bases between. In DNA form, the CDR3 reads TGTGCCAGCAGCCGGGCTGGGGCGCCCCAAGAGCAGTACGTC. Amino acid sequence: CASSRAGAPQEQYV.

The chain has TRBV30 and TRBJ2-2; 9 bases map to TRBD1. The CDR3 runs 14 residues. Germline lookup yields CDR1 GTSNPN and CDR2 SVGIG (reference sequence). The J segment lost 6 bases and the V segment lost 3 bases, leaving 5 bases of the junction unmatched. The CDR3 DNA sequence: TGTGCCTGGAGCTTAACAGGGGGCGCCGGGGAGCTGTTTTTT. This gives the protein CAWSLTGGAGELFF.

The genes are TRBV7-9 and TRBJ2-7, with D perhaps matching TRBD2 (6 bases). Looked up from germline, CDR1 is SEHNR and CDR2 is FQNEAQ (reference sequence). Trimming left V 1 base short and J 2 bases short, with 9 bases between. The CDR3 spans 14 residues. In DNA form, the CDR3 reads TGTGCCAGCAGCTTAGGTCGGGGGACCTACGAGCAGTACGTC. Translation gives CASSLGRGTYEQYV.

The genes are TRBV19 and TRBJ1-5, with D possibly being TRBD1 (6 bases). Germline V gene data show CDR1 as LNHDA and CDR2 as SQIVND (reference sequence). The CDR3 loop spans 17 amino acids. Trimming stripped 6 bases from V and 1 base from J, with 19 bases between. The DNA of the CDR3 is TGTGCCAGTAGACCGGACAGTATCTTCCCCAGCAATCAGCCCCAGCATTTT. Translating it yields CASRPDSIFPSNQPQHF.

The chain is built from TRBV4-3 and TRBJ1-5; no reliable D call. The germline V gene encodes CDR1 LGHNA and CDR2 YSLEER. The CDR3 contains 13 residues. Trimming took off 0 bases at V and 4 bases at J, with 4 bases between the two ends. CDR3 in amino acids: CASSQERNQPQHF. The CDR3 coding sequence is TGCGCCAGCAGCCAAGAGAGGAATCAGCCCCAGCATTTT.

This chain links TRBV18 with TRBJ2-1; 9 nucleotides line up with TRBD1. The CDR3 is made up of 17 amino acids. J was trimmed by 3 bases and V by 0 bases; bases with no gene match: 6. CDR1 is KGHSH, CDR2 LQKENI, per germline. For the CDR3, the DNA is TGTGCCAGCTCACCACCGACGGGACAGGGTCGCTACAATGAGCAGTTCTTC. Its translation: CASSPPTGQGRYNEQFF.

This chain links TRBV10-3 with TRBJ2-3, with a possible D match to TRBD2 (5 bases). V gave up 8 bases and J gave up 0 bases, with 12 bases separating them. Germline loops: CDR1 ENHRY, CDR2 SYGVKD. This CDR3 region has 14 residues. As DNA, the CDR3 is TGTGCCATCTCGGGAAGACCCAGCACAGATACGCAGTATTTT. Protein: CAISGRPSTDTQYF.

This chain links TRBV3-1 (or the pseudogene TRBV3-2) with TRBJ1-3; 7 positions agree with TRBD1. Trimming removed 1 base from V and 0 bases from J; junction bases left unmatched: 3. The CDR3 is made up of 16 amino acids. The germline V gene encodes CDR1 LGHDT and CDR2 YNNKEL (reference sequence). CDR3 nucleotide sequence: TGTGCCAGCAGCCAAGGACAGGGAATCTCTGGAAACACCATATATTTT. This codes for CASSQGQGISGNTIYF.

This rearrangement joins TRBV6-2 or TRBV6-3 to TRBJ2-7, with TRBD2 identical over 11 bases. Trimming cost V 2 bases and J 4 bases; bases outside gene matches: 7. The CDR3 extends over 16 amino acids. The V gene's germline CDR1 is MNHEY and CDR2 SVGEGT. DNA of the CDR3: TGTGCCAGCAGTTACCTAGGACTAGCGGGTTTATACGAGCAGTACGTC. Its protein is CASSYLGLAGLYEQYV.

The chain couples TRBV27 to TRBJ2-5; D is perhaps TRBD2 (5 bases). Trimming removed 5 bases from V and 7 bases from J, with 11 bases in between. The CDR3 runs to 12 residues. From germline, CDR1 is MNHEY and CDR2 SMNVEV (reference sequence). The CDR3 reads CASSPTGGTQYF. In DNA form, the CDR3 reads TGTGCCAGCAGTCCGACTGGAGGGACCCAGTACTTC.

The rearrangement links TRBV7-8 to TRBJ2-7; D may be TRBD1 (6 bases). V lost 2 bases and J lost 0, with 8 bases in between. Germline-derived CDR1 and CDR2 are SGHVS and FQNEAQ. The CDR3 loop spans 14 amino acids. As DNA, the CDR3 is TGTGCCAGCAGCTTAACAGGGAGCTCCTACGAGCAGTACGTC. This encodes CASSLTGSSYEQYV.

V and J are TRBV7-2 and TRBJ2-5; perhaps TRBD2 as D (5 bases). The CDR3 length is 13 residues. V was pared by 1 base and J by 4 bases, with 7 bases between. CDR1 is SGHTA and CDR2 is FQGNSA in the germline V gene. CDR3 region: CASSLGTPETQYF. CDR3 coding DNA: TGTGCCAGCAGCTTAGGGACTCCAGAGACCCAGTACTTC.

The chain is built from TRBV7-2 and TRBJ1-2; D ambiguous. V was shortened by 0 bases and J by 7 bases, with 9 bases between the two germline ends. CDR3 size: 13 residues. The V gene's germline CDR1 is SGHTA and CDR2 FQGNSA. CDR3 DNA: TGTGCCAGCAGCTTAGCGAAAGGAGGTGGCTACACCTTC. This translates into CASSLAKGGGYTF. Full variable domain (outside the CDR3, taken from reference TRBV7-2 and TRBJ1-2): GAGVSQSPSNKVTEKGKDVELRCDPISGHTALYWYRQSLGQGLEFLIYFQGNSAPDKSGLPSDRFSAERTGGSVSTLTIQRTQQEDSAVYLCASSLAKGGGYTFGSGTRLTVV.